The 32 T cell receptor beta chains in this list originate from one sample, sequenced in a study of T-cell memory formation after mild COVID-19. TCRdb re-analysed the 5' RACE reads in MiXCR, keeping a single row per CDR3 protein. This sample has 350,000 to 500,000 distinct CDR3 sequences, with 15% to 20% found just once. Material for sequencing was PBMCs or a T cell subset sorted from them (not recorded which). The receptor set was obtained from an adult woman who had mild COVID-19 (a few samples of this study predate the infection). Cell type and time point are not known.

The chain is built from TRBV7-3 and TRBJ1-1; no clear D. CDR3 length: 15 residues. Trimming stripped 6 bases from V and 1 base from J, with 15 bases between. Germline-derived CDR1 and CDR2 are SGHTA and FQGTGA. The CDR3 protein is CASSKFPSPNTEAFF. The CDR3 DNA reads TGTGCCAGCAGTAAGTTCCCGTCCCCGAACACTGAAGCTTTCTTT.

The CDR3 sequence: CASSFQGASYEQYF. CDR3 nucleotides: TGTGCCAGCAGTTTCCAGGGGGCATCCTACGAGCAGTACTTC. This chain joins TRBV12-3 or TRBV12-4 and TRBJ2-7, with 8 positions matching TRBD1. This CDR3 contains 14 residues. Trimming removed 3 bases from V and 1 base from J; junction bases left unmatched: 2.

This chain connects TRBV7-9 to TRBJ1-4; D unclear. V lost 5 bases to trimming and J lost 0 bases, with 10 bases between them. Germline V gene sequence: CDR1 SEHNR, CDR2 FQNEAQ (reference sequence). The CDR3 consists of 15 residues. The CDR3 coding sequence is TGTGCCAGCAGCCCCCCAACGCCAACTAATGAAAAACTGTTTTTT. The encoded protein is CASSPPTPTNEKLFF.

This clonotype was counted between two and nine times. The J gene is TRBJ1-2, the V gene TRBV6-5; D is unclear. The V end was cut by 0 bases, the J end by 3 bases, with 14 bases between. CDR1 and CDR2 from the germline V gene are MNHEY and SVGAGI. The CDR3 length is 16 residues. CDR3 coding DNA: TGTGCCAGCAGTTACTCGATTTTAGGTGACCACTATGGCTACACCTTC. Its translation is CASSYSILGDHYGYTF.

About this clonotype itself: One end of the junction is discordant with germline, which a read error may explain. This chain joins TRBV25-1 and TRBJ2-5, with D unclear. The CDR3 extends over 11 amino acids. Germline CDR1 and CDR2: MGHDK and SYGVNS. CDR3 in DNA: TGTGCCAGCGGGAACCTTGAGAACCAGTACTTC. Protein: CASGNLENQYF. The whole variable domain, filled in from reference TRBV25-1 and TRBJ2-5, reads EADIYQTPRYLVIGTGKKITLECSQTMGHDKMYWYQQDPGMELHLIHYSYGVNSTEKGDLSSESTVSRIRTEHFPLTLESARPSHTSQYLCASGNLENQYFGPGTRLLVL.

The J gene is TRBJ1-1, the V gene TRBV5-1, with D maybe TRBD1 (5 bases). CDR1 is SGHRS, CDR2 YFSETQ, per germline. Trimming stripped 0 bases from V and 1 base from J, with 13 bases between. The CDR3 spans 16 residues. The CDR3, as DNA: TGCGCCAGCAGCTTGGGGCCGGGGGTACAGAACACTGAAGCTTTCTTT. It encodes CASSLGPGVQNTEAFF. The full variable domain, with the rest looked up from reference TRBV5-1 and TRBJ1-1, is KAGVTQTPRYLIKTRGQQVTLSCSPISGHRSVSWYQQTPGQGLQFLFEYFSETQRNKGNFPGRFSGRQFSNSRSEMNVSTLELGDSALYLCASSLGPGVQNTEAFFGQGTRLTVV.

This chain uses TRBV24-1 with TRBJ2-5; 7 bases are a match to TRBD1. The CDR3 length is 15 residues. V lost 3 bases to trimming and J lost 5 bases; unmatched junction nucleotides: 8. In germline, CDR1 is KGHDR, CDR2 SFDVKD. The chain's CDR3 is CATSDPTGPEETQYF. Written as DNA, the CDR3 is TGTGCCACCAGTGATCCGACAGGGCCGGAGGAGACCCAGTACTTC.

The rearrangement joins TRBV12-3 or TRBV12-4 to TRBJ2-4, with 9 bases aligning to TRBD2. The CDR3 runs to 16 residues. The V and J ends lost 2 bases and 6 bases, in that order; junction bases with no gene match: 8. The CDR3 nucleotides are TGTGCCAGCAGTTTACGAGGACTAGCGATGGGAAACATTCAGTACTTC. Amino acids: CASSLRGLAMGNIQYF.

CDR3 nucleotides: TGCGCCAGCAGCTTGGGGGGAGGGTTTCAGCCCCAGCATTTT. It translates to CASSLGGGFQPQHF. The rearrangement uses TRBV5-1 and TRBJ1-5; D not resolved. Trimming stripped 0 bases from V and 6 bases from J, with 10 bases between. Germline CDR1 SGHRS, CDR2 YFSETQ. The CDR3 extends over 14 amino acids.

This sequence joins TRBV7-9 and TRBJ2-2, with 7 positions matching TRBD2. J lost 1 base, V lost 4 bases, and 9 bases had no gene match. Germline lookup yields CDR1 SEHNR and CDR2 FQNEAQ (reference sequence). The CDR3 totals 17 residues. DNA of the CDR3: TGTGCCAGCAGCTCGACCCTGGTAGCGGGGAACACCGGGGAGCTGTTTTTT. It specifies CASSSTLVAGNTGELFF.

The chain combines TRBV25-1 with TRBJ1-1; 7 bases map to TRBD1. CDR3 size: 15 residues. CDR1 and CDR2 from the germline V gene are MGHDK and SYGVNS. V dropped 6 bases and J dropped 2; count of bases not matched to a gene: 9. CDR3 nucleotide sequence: TGTGCCAGCAGGGACCAAGGGACAGATAACACTGAAGCTTTCTTT. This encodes CASRDQGTDNTEAFF.

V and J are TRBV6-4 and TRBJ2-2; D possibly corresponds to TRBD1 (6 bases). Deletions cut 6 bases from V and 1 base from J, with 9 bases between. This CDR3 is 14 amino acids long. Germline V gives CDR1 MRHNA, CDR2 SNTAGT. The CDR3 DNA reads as TGTGCCAGCAGCCACAGGGTGAACACCGGGGAGCTGTTTTTT. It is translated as CASSHRVNTGELFF.

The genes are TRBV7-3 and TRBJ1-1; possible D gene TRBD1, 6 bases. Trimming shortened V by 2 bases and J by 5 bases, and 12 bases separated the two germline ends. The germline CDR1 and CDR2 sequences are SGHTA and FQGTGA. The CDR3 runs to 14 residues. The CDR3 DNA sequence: TGTGCCAGCAGCTTACAGGGGACGGGAACTGAAGCTTTCTTT. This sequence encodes CASSLQGTGTEAFF.

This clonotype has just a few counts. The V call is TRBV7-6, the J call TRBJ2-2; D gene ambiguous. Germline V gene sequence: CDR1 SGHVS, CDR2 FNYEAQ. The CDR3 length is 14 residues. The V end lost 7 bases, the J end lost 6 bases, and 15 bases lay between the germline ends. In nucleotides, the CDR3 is TGTGCCAGCACCAAAACCCCGGTCTCCGGGGAGCTGTTTTTT. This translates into CASTKTPVSGELFF. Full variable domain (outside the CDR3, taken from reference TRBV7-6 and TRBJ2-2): GAGVSQSPRYKVTKRGQDVALRCDPISGHVSLYWYRQALGQGPEFLTYFNYEAQQDKSGLPNDRFSAERPEGSISTLTIQRTEQRDSAMYRCASTKTPVSGELFFGEGSRLTVL.

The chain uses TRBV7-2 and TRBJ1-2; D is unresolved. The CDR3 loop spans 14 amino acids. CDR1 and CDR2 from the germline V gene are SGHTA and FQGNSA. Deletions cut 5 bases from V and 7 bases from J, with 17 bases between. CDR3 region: CASSPPGVGRGYTF. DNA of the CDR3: TGTGCCAGCAGCCCTCCGGGTGTGGGTCGTGGCTACACCTTC.

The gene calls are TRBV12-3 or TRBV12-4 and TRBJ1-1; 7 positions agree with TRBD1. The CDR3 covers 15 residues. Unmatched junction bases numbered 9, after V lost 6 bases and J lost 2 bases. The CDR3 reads CASRNPGTANTEAFF. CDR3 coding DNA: TGTGCCAGCAGAAATCCCGGGACAGCAAACACTGAAGCTTTCTTT.

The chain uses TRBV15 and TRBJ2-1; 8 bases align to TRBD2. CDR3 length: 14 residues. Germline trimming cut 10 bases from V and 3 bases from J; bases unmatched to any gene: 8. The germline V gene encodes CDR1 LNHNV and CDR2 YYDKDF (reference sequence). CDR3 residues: CAIAPGLGYNEQFF. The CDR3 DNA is TGTGCCATCGCCCCGGGACTAGGCTACAATGAGCAGTTCTTC.

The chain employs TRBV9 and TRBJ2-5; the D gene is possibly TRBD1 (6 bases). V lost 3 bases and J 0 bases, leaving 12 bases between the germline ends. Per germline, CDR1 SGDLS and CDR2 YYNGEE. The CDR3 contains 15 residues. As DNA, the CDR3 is TGTGCCAGCAGCGAGGGGTGGACAGACCAAGAGACCCAGTACTTC. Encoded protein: CASSEGWTDQETQYF.

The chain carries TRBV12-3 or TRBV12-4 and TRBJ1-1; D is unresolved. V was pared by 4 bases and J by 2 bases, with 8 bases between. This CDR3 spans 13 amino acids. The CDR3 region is CASSSTPNTEAFF. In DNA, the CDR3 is TGTGCCAGCAGTTCCACACCCAACACTGAAGCTTTCTTT.

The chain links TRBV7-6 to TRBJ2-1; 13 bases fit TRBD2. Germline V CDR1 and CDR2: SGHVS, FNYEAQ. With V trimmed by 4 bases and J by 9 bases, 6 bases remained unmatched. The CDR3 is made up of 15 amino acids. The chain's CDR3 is CASSSTSGRYGEQFF. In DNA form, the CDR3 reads TGTGCCAGCAGCTCGACTAGCGGGAGGTACGGTGAGCAGTTCTTC.

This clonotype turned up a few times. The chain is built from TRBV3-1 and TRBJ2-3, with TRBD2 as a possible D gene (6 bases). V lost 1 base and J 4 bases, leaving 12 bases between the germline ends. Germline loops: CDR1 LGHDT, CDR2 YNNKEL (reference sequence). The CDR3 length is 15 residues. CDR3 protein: CASSQGQGGSDTQYF. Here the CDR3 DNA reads TGTGCCAGCAGCCAAGGTCAGGGAGGATCAGATACGCAGTATTTT.

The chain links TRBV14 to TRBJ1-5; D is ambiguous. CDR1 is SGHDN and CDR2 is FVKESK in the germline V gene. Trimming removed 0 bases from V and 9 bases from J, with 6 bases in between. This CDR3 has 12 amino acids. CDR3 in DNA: TGTGCCAGCAGCCAAGATCGGGGGCCCCAGCATTTT. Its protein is CASSQDRGPQHF.

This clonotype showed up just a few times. CDR3 DNA: TGTGCCAGCAGCTTTGCGGCTAGCACAGATACGCAGTATTTT. It yields the protein CASSFAASTDTQYF. This sequence joins TRBV9 and TRBJ2-3, with D hard to call. V gave up 4 bases and J gave up 0 bases, with 9 bases separating them. CDR1 and CDR2 from the germline V gene are SGDLS and YYNGEE. The CDR3 is 14 amino acids.

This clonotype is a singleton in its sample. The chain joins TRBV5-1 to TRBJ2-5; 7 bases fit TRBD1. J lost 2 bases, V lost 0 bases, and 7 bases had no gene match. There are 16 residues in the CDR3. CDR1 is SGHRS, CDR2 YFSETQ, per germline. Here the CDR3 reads CASSLVGDRRQETQYF. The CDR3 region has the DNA TGCGCCAGCAGCTTGGTGGGGGACAGAAGGCAAGAGACCCAGTACTTC.

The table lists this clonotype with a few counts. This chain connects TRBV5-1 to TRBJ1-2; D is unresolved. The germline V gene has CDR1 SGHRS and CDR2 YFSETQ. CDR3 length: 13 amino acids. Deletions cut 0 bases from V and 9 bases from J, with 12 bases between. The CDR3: CASSLAEGWRYTF. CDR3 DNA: TGCGCCAGCAGCTTGGCCGAGGGCTGGCGCTACACCTTC.

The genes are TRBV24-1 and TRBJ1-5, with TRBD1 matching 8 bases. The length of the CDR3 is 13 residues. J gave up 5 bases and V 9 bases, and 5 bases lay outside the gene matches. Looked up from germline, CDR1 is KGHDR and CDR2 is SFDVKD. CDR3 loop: CATSEQGDQPQHF. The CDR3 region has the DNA TGTGCCACCTCGGAACAGGGGGATCAGCCCCAGCATTTT.

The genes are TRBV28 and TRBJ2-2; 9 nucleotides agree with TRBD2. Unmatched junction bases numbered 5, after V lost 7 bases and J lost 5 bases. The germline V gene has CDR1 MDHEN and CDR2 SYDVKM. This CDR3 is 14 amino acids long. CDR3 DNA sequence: TGTGCCAGCATCGCGGGAGGGGGAACCGGGGAGCTGTTTTTT. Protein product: CASIAGGGTGELFF.

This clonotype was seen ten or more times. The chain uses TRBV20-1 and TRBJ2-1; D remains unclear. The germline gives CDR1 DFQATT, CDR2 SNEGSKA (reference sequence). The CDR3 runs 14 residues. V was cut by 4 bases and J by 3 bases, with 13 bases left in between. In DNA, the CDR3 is TGCAGTGCTAAGAACCCCTATGACTACAATGAGCAGTTCTTC. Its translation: CSAKNPYDYNEQFF.

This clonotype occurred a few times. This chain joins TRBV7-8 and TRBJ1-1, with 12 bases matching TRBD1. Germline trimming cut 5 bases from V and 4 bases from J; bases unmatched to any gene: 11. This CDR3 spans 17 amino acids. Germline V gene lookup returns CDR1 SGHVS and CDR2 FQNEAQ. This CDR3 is CASSKNAGTGGTTEAFF. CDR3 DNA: TGTGCCAGCAGCAAAAACGCCGGGACAGGGGGCACCACTGAAGCTTTCTTT. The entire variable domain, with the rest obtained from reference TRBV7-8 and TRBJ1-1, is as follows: GAGVSQSPRYKVAKRGQDVALRCDPISGHVSLFWYQQALGQGPEFLTYFQNEAQLDKSGLPSDRFFAERPEGSVSTLKIQRTQQEDSAVYLCASSKNAGTGGTTEAFFGQGTRLTVV.

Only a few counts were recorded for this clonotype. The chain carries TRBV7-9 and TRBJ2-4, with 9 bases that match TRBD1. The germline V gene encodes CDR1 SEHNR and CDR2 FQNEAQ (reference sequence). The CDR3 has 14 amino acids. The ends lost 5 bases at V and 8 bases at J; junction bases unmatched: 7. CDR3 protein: CASSPGTGRDIQYF. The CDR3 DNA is TGTGCCAGCAGCCCCGGGACAGGGAGAGACATTCAGTACTTC. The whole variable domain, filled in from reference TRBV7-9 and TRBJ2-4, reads DTGVSQNPRHKITKRGQNVTFRCDPISEHNRLYWYRQTLGQGPEFLTYFQNEAQLEKSRLLSDRFSAERPKGSFSTLEIQRTEQGDSAMYLCASSPGTGRDIQYFGAGTRLSVL.

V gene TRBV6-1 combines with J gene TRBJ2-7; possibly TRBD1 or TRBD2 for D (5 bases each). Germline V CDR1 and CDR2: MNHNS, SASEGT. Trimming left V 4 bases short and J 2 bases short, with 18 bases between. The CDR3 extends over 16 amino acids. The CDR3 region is CASSGSGAGGAYEQYF. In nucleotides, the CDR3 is TGTGCCAGCAGTGGCTCCGGGGCAGGAGGCGCCTACGAGCAGTACTTC.

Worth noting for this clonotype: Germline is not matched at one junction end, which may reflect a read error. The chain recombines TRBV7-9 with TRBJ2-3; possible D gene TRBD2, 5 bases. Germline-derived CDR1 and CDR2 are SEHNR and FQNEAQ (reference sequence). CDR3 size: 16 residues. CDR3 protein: CASSSEGSLSTDTQFF. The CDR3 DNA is TGTGCCAGCAGCTCCGAGGGCTCGTTGAGCACAGATACGCAGTTTTTT.